This note documents a single TCR beta chain sequence. While infection was still active, Seattle patients were enrolled and then followed longitudinally. These data are taken from a study of blood T cell repertoires in COVID-19. Profiled with immunoSEQ multiplex PCR; TCRdb holds only in-frame clones, not every one. Of approximately 300,000 clones detected, around 87% appear once; the ten largest clones hold around 0.98%. V lost 4 bases, J lost 2 bases, and 9 bases stayed unmatched. The CDR3 has 15 amino acids. Germline CDR1 SQVTM, CDR2 ANQGSEA. The chain is built from TRBV29-1 and TRBJ2-7; 9 nucleotides align to TRBD1. The clonotype originates from a woman between 35 and 50 years old with COVID-19, enrolled during active disease. Sequenced material: peripheral blood. CDR3 in amino acids: CSVGVTGGQAYEQYF. Here the CDR3 DNA reads TGCAGCGTTGGCGTGACAGGGGGGCAAGCCTACGAGCAGTACTTC.